One and the same sample provided the 3 T cell receptor beta chains below, sequenced in a study of response to subunit inactivated influenza vaccine. One entry per CDR3 protein results from TCRdb running MiXCR on the RT-PCR reads. Here the sample spans more than 550,000 distinct CDR3 sequences, around 10% being singletons. These data also featured in a second study, about T cells expressing NK-cell markers. This second report adds: Beta-chain TCR cDNA was generated via 5'RACE template switching with UMIs.

Specimen: PBMCs from blood, collected on the day of vaccination. These receptors all stem from a man aged 45 to 65 who received an inactivated influenza vaccine.

This clonotype has only a few counts. This sequence joins TRBV6-1 and TRBJ1-5; weak D call: TRBD1 (5 bases). There are 14 residues in the CDR3. CDR1 and CDR2 from the germline V gene are MNHNS and SASEGT. Between the trimmed V and J ends, which lost 2 bases and 7 bases, there was a span of 12 bases. The CDR3 nucleotides are TGTGCCAGCAGTGAACACGGGGGGGAGCAGCCCCAGCATTTT. Translated, it gives CASSEHGGEQPQHF.

This clonotype was seen many times. This chain uses TRBV11-2 with TRBJ2-3, with 10 nucleotides matching TRBD2. V was clipped by 5 bases and J by 1 base; unmatched bases: 6. CDR3 length: 16 residues. The germline gives CDR1 SGHAT, CDR2 FQNNGV. CDR3 region: CASSPRTSGGTDTQYF. CDR3 coding DNA: TGTGCCAGCAGCCCCCGGACTAGCGGTGGCACAGATACGCAGTATTTT.

In its sample, this clonotype was seen a few times. The chain recombines TRBV7-9 with TRBJ1-5; 7 nucleotides match TRBD1. The trim removed 4 bases at V and 10 bases at J, leaving 4 bases unmatched. CDR1 and CDR2 (germline): SEHNR, FQNEAQ (reference sequence). This CDR3 contains 12 residues. The CDR3 protein is CASSSDRAPQHF. In nucleotides, the CDR3 is TGTGCCAGCAGCTCCGACAGGGCACCCCAGCATTTT.